Listed below are T cell receptor beta chains from one sample, sequenced in a study of T-cell reconstitution after alpha-beta-depleted transplantation in children. TCRdb reprocessed the PCR reads via MiXCR and lists one record per CDR3 protein. The sample lists hundreds of thousands of distinct CDR3 sequences; 15% to 20% were seen once. This specimen was PBMCs from the stem cell graft donor, taken from the stem cell graft. The receptors originated from a human donor who donated a stem cell graft to a child with acute myeloid leukemia. CDR3s include the opening cysteine and the closing phenylalanine or tryptophan. The order of the fields is V gene, CDR3 protein.

V: TRBV18
CDR3: CASSPGTAIYEQYF

V: TRBV12-3/TRBV12-4
CDR3: CASRPGSTGELFF

V: TRBV4-1
CDR3: CASSQDPSTGATEAFF

V: TRBV7-2
CDR3: CASSNRGGNTEAFF

V: TRBV11-2
CDR3: CASSSYMAQETQYF

V: TRBV7-3
CDR3: CASSQTYHHEQFF

V: TRBV7-2
CDR3: CASSLSPGRLAYNEQFF

V: TRBV12-3/TRBV12-4
CDR3: CASSPDRGGQPQHF

V: TRBV7-2
CDR3: CASSLDRAPNYGYTF

V: TRBV15
CDR3: CATSRDRGLTDQNEKLFF

V: TRBV29-1
CDR3: CSVLIGGLAGFREQYF

V: TRBV15
CDR3: CATSPRVGGNTIYF

V: TRBV4-3
CDR3: CASSQDSAGVLTNEQFF

V: TRBV7-2
CDR3: CASSGRDSAYEQYF

V: TRBV5-5
CDR3: CASSLFGGLRTEAFF

V: TRBV29-1
CDR3: CSVRVVGSSYNEQFF

V: TRBV7-9
CDR3: CASSPRDSGNEQFF

V: TRBV5-1
CDR3: CASSFGQGALVTEAFF

V: TRBV7-2
CDR3: CASSLDLRDTQYF

V: TRBV5-1
CDR3: CASSLAQGIAGNTIYF

V: TRBV12-3/TRBV12-4
CDR3: CASSRDGSSNQPQHF

V: TRBV29-1
CDR3: CSVEQGVVANVLTF

V: TRBV20-1
CDR3: CSAIQGARVFTEAFF

V: TRBV20-1
CDR3: CSAPPRGGSQETQYF

V: TRBV20-1
CDR3: CCASKGLSGYRETQYF

V: TRBV14
CDR3: CASSQSVTSGGEKLFF

V: TRBV6-1
CDR3: CASSPRGGVTAEQYF

V: TRBV28
CDR3: CASRLQGAQGKAFF

V: TRBV20-1
CDR3: CSARHGGDKQYF

V: TRBV20-1
CDR3: CSASVGYTF

V: TRBV20-1
CDR3: CSAPAPGGNQPQHF

V: TRBV10-1
CDR3: CASSESRLGLAPNTDTQYF

V: TRBV29-1
CDR3: CSVEDPGTGPVGLFF

V: TRBV5-4
CDR3: CASSLAQGPVTTRRNEQFF

V: TRBV20-1
CDR3: CSASGVGETQYF

V: TRBV18
CDR3: CASSPGGAGANVLTF

V: TRBV27
CDR3: CASSSRDPSPNQPQHF

V: TRBV12-3/TRBV12-4
CDR3: CARPEGQGNEQFF

V: TRBV20-1
CDR3: CSARDGGFNEKLFF

V: TRBV18
CDR3: CASSPTAGSDTQYF